This T cell receptor (beta chain) was found in a study of T cells in Graves' hyperthyroidism and ophthalmopathy. Study-level background: Peripheral blood was drawn at first diagnosis, prior to all treatment.

Researchers amplified the TCR beta CDR3 regions from RNA transcripts. The HTBI primer set drove a first-round RT-PCR of the TCR CDR3. One entry per CDR3 protein results from TCRdb running MiXCR on the multiplex PCR reads. The repertoire includes 750,000 to 900,000 distinct CDR3 sequences, 38% of them detected once, and 7% to 10% sits in the top ten. Hyperthyroidism was newly diagnosed in patients aged 18 to 65 (duration under 2 months). Reasons for excluding patients were uncontrolled infection, other autoimmune disease, pregnancy or lactation. Diagnoses used clinical symptoms, serum thyroxine and TRAb, thyroid ultrasound and orbital computed tomography. This clonotype was counted at least ten times. CDR1 is ENHRY, CDR2 SYGVKD, per germline. V gave up 0 bases and J gave up 4 bases, with 13 bases separating them. CDR3 size: 16 residues.

The sample was blood. The chain recombines TRBV10-3 with TRBJ1-5; TRBD1 is a possible D gene (5 bases). The TCR originated in a man younger than 35 with Graves' hyperthyroidism. CDR3 region: CAISESGGGGNQPQHF. The DNA for the CDR3 is TGTGCCATCAGTGAGTCCGGTGGGGGAGGGAATCAGCCCCAGCATTTT.